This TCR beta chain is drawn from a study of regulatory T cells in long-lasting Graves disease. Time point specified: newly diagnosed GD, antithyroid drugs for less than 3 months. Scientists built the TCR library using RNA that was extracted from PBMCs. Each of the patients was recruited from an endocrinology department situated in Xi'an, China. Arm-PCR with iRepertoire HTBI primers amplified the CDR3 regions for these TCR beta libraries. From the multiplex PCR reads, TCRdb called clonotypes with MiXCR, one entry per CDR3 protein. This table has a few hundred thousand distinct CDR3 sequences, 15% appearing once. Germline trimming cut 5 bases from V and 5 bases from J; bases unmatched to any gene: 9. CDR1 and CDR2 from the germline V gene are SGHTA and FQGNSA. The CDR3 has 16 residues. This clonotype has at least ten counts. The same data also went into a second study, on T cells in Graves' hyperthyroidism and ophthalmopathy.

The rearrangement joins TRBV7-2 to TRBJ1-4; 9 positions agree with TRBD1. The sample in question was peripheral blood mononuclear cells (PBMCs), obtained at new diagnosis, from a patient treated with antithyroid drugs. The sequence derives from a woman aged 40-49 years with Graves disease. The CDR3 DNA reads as TGTGCCAGCAGCACCGGGACAGGGACCCTAAATGAAAAACTGTTTTTT. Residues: CASSTGTGTLNEKLFF.